This passage covers 29 T cell receptor beta chains from one sample sequenced in a study of cytomegalovirus exposure and HLA in healthy donors. Amplification used 60 Vbeta primers and 13 Jbeta primers. The protocol was immunoSEQ multiplex PCR, while the TCRdb copy is restricted to in-frame clones and leaves out a portion. Of around 120,000 clones detected, 75% to 85% appear once; the ten largest clones hold 8.8%. Sequencing input: PBMCs. These receptors all stem from a female donor in good health and CMV-seropositive.

This chain links TRBV7-3 with TRBJ2-3; 10 nucleotides line up with TRBD1. Germline CDR1 and CDR2: SGHTA and FQGTGA. V lost 6 bases, J lost 0 bases, and 3 bases stayed unmatched. This CDR3 region has 15 residues. CDR3 sequence (DNA): TGTGCCAGCAGACGGACAGGGGGTAGCACAGATACGCAGTATTTT. Translating gives CASRRTGGSTDTQYF.

V and J are TRBV18 and TRBJ1-4; 9 nucleotides match TRBD1. The CDR3 has 17 residues. The J segment lost 7 bases and the V segment lost 3 bases, leaving 12 bases of the junction unmatched. CDR1 and CDR2 from the germline V gene are KGHSH and LQKENI. CDR3 protein: CASSPNFRGTGSEKLFF. The CDR3 DNA follows: TGTGCCAGCTCACCTAATTTCCGGGGGACAGGGTCTGAAAAACTGTTTTTT.

This chain connects TRBV5-6 to TRBJ1-6; TRBD1 agrees at 7 bases. From germline, CDR1 is SGHDT and CDR2 YYEEEE. This CDR3 has 14 amino acids. V lost 4 bases to trimming and J lost 4 bases; unmatched junction nucleotides: 2. In DNA, the CDR3 is TGTGCCAGCAGCCCCAGGGGGTATAATTCACCCCTCCACTTT. Translating gives CASSPRGYNSPLHF.

The chain links TRBV11-2 to TRBJ2-5, with D possibly TRBD2 on 5 matching bases. In germline, CDR1 is SGHAT, CDR2 FQNNGV. The ends were cut back, 3 bases at V and 7 bases at J, with 12 bases in the middle. The CDR3 totals 13 residues. The CDR3 here is CASSLDSPRTQYF. The CDR3 nucleotides read TGTGCCAGCAGCTTGGACTCTCCAAGGACCCAGTACTTC.

This clone was counted only a few times. The rearrangement joins TRBV6-6 to TRBJ1-2, with D tentatively TRBD1 (5 bases). The germline V and J ends were trimmed by 0 bases and 7 bases, with 18 bases remaining between them. Germline lookup yields CDR1 MNHNY and CDR2 SVGAGI (reference sequence). This CDR3 is 16 amino acids long. CDR3 region: CASSYSNGASGGGYTF. CDR3 DNA sequence: TGTGCCAGCAGTTACTCGAATGGGGCGTCAGGTGGTGGCTACACCTTC.

This sequence joins TRBV7-9 and TRBJ1-4; D is undetermined. Germline V gene lookup returns CDR1 SEHNR and CDR2 FQNEAQ (reference sequence). Trimming removed 4 bases at V and 8 bases at J, with 11 bases between. This CDR3 spans 13 amino acids. CDR3 sequence (DNA): TGTGCCAGCAGCTCGCAGATCGGGGAAAAACTGTTTTTT. It translates to CASSSQIGEKLFF.

The J gene is TRBJ1-2, the V gene TRBV10-3, with 10 bases that match TRBD1. Germline V gene sequence: CDR1 ENHRY, CDR2 SYGVKD. Trimming at V came to 3 bases and at J to 5 bases, leaving 6 bases not matched to a gene. CDR3 length equals 15 residues. The CDR3 coding sequence is TGTGCCATCAGTGAACCGGACAGGGGGTTATATGGCTACACCTTC. Translation: CAISEPDRGLYGYTF.

This clone came up once. The V gene is TRBV7-2, the J gene TRBJ1-5; no clear D. The CDR3 is 16 residues long. Per germline, CDR1 SGHTA and CDR2 FQGNSA. Trimming removed 1 base at V and 0 bases at J, with 10 bases between. The CDR3 region has the DNA TGTGCCAGCAGCTTAGTTCCAGCGTATAGCAATCAGCCCCAGCATTTT. It specifies CASSLVPAYSNQPQHF.

The rearrangement joins TRBV7-9 to TRBJ2-1; the match to TRBD2 covers 9 bases. CDR1 and CDR2 (germline): SEHNR, FQNEAQ (reference sequence). J gave up 3 bases and V 2 bases, and 5 bases lay outside the gene matches. There are 16 residues in the CDR3. The CDR3 DNA reads as TGTGCCAGCAGCTTATCGAGACTAGCGGTCTACAATGAGCAGTTCTTC. It codes for CASSLSRLAVYNEQFF.

The CDR3 here is CASSIKGLAGAWDTQYF. The CDR3 DNA reads as TGTGCCAGTAGTATAAAAGGACTAGCGGGGGCTTGGGATACGCAGTATTTT. The V and J genes are TRBV19 and TRBJ2-3; TRBD2 agrees at 13 bases. V was pared by 2 bases and J by 6 bases, with 8 bases of the junction left unmatched. Germline lookup yields CDR1 LNHDA and CDR2 SQIVND (reference sequence). The CDR3 contains 17 residues.

V gene TRBV19 combines with J gene TRBJ1-1; TRBD1 agrees at 7 bases. V trimming: 3 bases; J trimming: 2 bases; junction bases outside the gene matches: 9. The V gene's germline CDR1 is LNHDA and CDR2 SQIVND (reference sequence). This CDR3 contains 16 residues. CDR3 region: CASSIWGTVGNTEAFF. CDR3 sequence (DNA): TGTGCCAGTAGTATTTGGGGGACAGTGGGAAACACTGAAGCTTTCTTT.

This chain links TRBV5-1 with TRBJ2-1; a weak D match, TRBD1 (6 bases). Germline V gene data show CDR1 as SGHRS and CDR2 as YFSETQ. Trimming took 1 base from V and 5 from J, leaving 10 bases between them. This CDR3 has 14 residues. CDR3: CASSLYRGNNEQFF. CDR3 sequence (DNA): TGCGCCAGCAGCTTGTATAGGGGGAACAATGAGCAGTTCTTC.

V gene TRBV4-2 combines with J gene TRBJ2-7, with TRBD1 identical over 7 bases. The CDR3 loop spans 14 amino acids. J gave up 3 bases and V 0 bases, and 2 bases lay outside the gene matches. The germline CDR1 and CDR2 sequences are LGHNA and YNFKEQ. The CDR3 region is CASSQDRQGYEQYF. The CDR3 coding sequence is TGTGCCAGCAGCCAAGACAGACAGGGCTACGAGCAGTACTTC.

The chain has TRBV7-9 and TRBJ2-5; no reliable D call. V was pared by 1 base and J by 8 bases, with 11 bases between. Germline loops: CDR1 SEHNR, CDR2 FQNEAQ (reference sequence). The CDR3 covers 13 residues. Written as DNA, the CDR3 is TGTGCCAGCAGCTTAGTGGCCGTGGCAACCCAGTACTTC. Its protein product is CASSLVAVATQYF.

The J gene is TRBJ2-3, the V gene TRBV9, with TRBD2 identical over 15 bases. Germline assignment: CDR1 SGDLS and CDR2 YYNGEE. Losses at the gene ends were 4 bases for V and 6 bases for J; bases not matched to a gene: 6. The CDR3 runs to 16 residues. The CDR3 region is CASSSPGTSGGDTQYF. The CDR3, as DNA: TGTGCCAGCAGCTCCCCCGGGACTAGCGGGGGGGATACGCAGTATTTT. Full variable domain (outside the CDR3, taken from reference TRBV9 and TRBJ2-3): DSGVTQTPKHLITATGQRVTLRCSPRSGDLSVYWYQQSLDQGLQFLIQYYNGEERAKGNILERFSAQQFPDLHSELNLSSLELGDSALYFCASSSPGTSGGDTQYFGPGTRLTVL.

The V and J genes are TRBV4-1 and TRBJ1-1, with D hard to call. The CDR3 totals 13 residues. V lost 0 bases, J lost 7 bases, and 9 bases lay in between. Germline assignment: CDR1 MGHRA and CDR2 YSYEKL. The CDR3 loop is CASSQDAPDEAFF. The CDR3 DNA sequence: TGCGCCAGCAGCCAAGACGCCCCAGATGAAGCTTTCTTT.

This chain links TRBV9 with TRBJ2-5; 8 bases align to TRBD2. Losses at the gene ends were 0 bases for V and 3 bases for J; bases not matched to a gene: 4. The CDR3 is 15 residues long. In germline, CDR1 is SGDLS, CDR2 YYNGEE. CDR3 amino acids: CASSVAPTSEETQYF. In nucleotides, the CDR3 is TGTGCCAGCAGCGTAGCCCCGACTAGCGAAGAGACCCAGTACTTC. The variable domain in full, completed from reference TRBV9 and TRBJ2-5, reads DSGVTQTPKHLITATGQRVTLRCSPRSGDLSVYWYQQSLDQGLQFLIQYYNGEERAKGNILERFSAQQFPDLHSELNLSSLELGDSALYFCASSVAPTSEETQYFGPGTRLLVL.

V is TRBV19 and J is TRBJ2-3; 7 bases match TRBD1. This CDR3 comprises 16 residues. The V and J ends lost 1 base and 0 bases, in that order; junction bases with no gene match: 4. Germline CDR1 is LNHDA and CDR2 is SQIVND (reference sequence). CDR3 nucleotides: TGTGCCAGTAGTATAGGGACAGGATCTAGCACAGATACGCAGTATTTT. It is translated as CASSIGTGSSTDTQYF.

The rearrangement joins TRBV4-2 to TRBJ1-1; 7 bases agree with TRBD1. V trimming: 5 bases; J trimming: 0 bases; junction bases outside the gene matches: 6. CDR1 and CDR2 (germline): LGHNA, YNFKEQ. The CDR3 is made up of 15 amino acids. CDR3 sequence: CASSSRQGLNTEAFF. The CDR3 nucleotides read TGTGCCAGCAGCTCCCGACAGGGCTTGAACACTGAAGCTTTCTTT.

The rearrangement joins TRBV5-1 to TRBJ1-4, with 10 bases lining up with TRBD1. Losses at the gene ends were 0 bases for V and 12 bases for J; bases not matched to a gene: 5. From germline, CDR1 is SGHRS and CDR2 YFSETQ. This CDR3 has 14 amino acids. This CDR3 reads CASSLGGQGVELFF. The CDR3 bases are TGCGCCAGCAGCTTGGGAGGACAGGGGGTGGAACTGTTTTTT.

This chain connects TRBV11-2 to TRBJ1-1; the D is unclear. The CDR3 is 13 residues long. Trimming took off 5 bases at V and 0 bases at J, with 7 bases between the two ends. The V gene's germline CDR1 is SGHAT and CDR2 FQNNGV. CDR3: CASSPRLNTEAFF. For the CDR3, the DNA is TGTGCCAGCAGCCCGAGATTGAACACTGAAGCTTTCTTT.

The V gene is TRBV19, the J gene TRBJ1-5; the D gene is possibly TRBD1 (5 bases). This CDR3 comprises 13 residues. V lost 6 bases to trimming and J lost 9 bases, with 15 bases between them. The germline CDR1 and CDR2 sequences are LNHDA and SQIVND (reference sequence). DNA for the CDR3: TGTGCCAGTAGCCCTGGGGGGTCTCCGCCCCAGCATTTT. This translates into CASSPGGSPPQHF.

This clone was detected only once. The CDR3 DNA follows: TGTGCTAGTGGTCCTCACAAGAACACTGAAGCTTTCTTT. Its protein is CASGPHKNTEAFF. The chain combines TRBV12-5 with TRBJ1-1; no firm D call. Trimming removed 5 bases from V and 1 base from J, with 8 bases in between. There are 13 residues in the CDR3. Germline V gene sequence: CDR1 LGHNT, CDR2 FRNRAP.

This clone was seen a single time. V is TRBV9 and J is TRBJ2-1, with D perhaps matching TRBD2 (5 bases). This CDR3 region has 16 residues. CDR1 and CDR2 (germline): SGDLS, YYNGEE. The germline V and J ends were trimmed by 0 bases and 0 bases, with 10 bases remaining between them. CDR3: CASSVGREPSYNEQFF. CDR3 coding DNA: TGTGCCAGCAGCGTAGGTAGGGAGCCCTCCTACAATGAGCAGTTCTTC. Full variable domain (missing parts from reference TRBV9 and TRBJ2-1): DSGVTQTPKHLITATGQRVTLRCSPRSGDLSVYWYQQSLDQGLQFLIQYYNGEERAKGNILERFSAQQFPDLHSELNLSSLELGDSALYFCASSVGREPSYNEQFFGPGTRLTVL.

The chain recombines TRBV10-3 with TRBJ1-5; 9 bases agree with TRBD1. J was trimmed by 6 bases and V by 10 bases; bases with no gene match: 13. In germline, CDR1 is ENHRY, CDR2 SYGVKD. The CDR3 length is 15 residues. The CDR3 loop is CATEGTGSSRQPQHF. The CDR3 region has the DNA TGTGCCACCGAGGGGACAGGGTCGTCTCGTCAGCCCCAGCATTTT.

The chain employs TRBV20-1 and TRBJ1-1, with 8 bases identical to TRBD1. The CDR3 is made up of 10 amino acids. The germline V gene encodes CDR1 DFQATT and CDR2 SNEGSKA (reference sequence). J was trimmed by 11 bases and V by 6 bases; bases with no gene match: 5. CDR3 amino acids: CSASTGDAFF. The CDR3 bases are TGCAGTGCCTCGACAGGGGACGCTTTCTTT.

This chain connects TRBV6-6 to TRBJ2-7, with D uncertain. CDR1 and CDR2 from the germline V gene are MNHNY and SVGAGI (reference sequence). V was cut by 4 bases and J by 0 bases, with 13 bases left in between. This CDR3 is 15 amino acids long. In nucleotides, the CDR3 is TGTGCCAGCAGTTCCCACATCGGGTCCTCCTACGAGCAGTACTTC. Translated: CASSSHIGSSYEQYF.

The chain uses TRBV25-1 and TRBJ1-1; D is unclear. This CDR3 is built from 14 residues. Germline CDR1 is MGHDK and CDR2 is SYGVNS. Trimming pared 3 bases from V and 4 bases from J, leaving 12 bases between. The CDR3 protein is CASSDWALSTEAFF. In DNA form, the CDR3 reads TGTGCCAGCAGTGACTGGGCCTTAAGCACTGAAGCTTTCTTT. The full variable domain, rest sourced from reference TRBV25-1 and TRBJ1-1, is EADIYQTPRYLVIGTGKKITLECSQTMGHDKMYWYQQDPGMELHLIHYSYGVNSTEKGDLSSESTVSRIRTEHFPLTLESARPSHTSQYLCASSDWALSTEAFFGQGTRLTVV.

V gene TRBV30 combines with J gene TRBJ1-1; D is perhaps TRBD1 (6 bases). V was cut by 8 bases and J by 1 base, with 14 bases left in between. Germline V gives CDR1 GTSNPN, CDR2 SVGIG (reference sequence). The CDR3 has 13 residues. The CDR3 sequence: CARKKTGNTEAFF. The DNA of the CDR3 is TGTGCCCGGAAAAAGACAGGGAACACTGAAGCTTTCTTT.